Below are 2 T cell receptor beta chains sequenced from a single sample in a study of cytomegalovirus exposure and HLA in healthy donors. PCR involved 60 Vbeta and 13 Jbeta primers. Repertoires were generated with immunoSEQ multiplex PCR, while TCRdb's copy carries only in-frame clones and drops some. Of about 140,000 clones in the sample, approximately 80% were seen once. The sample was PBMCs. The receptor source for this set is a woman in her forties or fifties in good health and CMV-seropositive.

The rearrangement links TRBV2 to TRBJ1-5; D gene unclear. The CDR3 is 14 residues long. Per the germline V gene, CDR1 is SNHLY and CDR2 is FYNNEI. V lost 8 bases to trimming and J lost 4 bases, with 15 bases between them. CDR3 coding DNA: TGTGCCAGCGTCGCCGGGGTTGGTAATCAGCCCCAGCATTTT. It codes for CASVAGVGNQPQHF. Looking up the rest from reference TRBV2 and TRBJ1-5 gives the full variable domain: EPEVTQTPSHQVTQMGQEVILRCVPISNHLYFYWYRQILGQKVEFLVSFYNNEISEKSEIFDDQFSVERPDGSNFTLKIRSTKLEDSAMYFCASVAGVGNQPQHFGDGTRLSIL.

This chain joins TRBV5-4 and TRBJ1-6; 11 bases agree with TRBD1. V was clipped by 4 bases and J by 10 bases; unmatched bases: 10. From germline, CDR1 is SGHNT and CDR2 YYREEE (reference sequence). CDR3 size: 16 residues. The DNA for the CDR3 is TGTGCCAGCAGCAGTGACCCGGGACAGGGGGTATCACCCCTCCACTTT. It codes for CASSSDPGQGVSPLHF.